This TCR beta chain was captured by sequencing in a study of T cells in Graves' hyperthyroidism and ophthalmopathy. Background on the study: It was at initial diagnosis, before any treatment, that peripheral blood was collected. Broader study findings: The model predicted ophthalmopathy a median roughly 6.3 months before onset.

Orbital computed tomography and thyroid ultrasound, together with serum TRAb and thyroxine and clinical symptoms, were used for diagnoses. V was trimmed by 1 base and J by 2 bases, leaving 11 bases between them. CDR3 size: 15 residues. Germline V gives CDR1 SGHAT, CDR2 FQNNGV. This clonotype was seen many times. Antigen specificity is unknown. Amplified TCR beta CDR3 regions derived from RNA transcripts. The primer set for the first-round RT-PCR of the TCR CDR3 was HTBI. TCRdb re-called the multiplex PCR reads with MiXCR, one entry per CDR3 protein. The sample lists approximately 600,000 distinct CDR3 sequences, around 13% occurring once.

The chain links TRBV11-2 to TRBJ1-1; maybe TRBD1 (5 bases). The specimen sequenced was blood. This receptor was identified in a woman aged 30 to 39 with Graves' hyperthyroidism that later progressed to Graves' ophthalmopathy. The CDR3 here is CASSLGGAKNTEAFF. The CDR3 DNA reads as TGTGCCAGCAGCTTAGGGGGCGCGAAAAACACTGAAGCTTTCTTT.